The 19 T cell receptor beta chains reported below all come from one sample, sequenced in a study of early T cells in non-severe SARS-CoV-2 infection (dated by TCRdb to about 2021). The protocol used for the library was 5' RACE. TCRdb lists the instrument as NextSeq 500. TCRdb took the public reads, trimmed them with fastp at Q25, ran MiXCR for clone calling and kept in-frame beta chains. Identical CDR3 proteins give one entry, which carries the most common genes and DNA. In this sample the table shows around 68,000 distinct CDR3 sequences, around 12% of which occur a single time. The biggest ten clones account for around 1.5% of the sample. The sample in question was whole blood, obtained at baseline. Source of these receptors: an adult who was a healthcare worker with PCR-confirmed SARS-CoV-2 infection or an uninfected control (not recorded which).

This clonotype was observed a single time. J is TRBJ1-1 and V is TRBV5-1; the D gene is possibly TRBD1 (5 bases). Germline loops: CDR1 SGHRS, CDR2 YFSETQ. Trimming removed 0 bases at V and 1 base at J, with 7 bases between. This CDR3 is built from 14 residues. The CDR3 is CASSLEGQNTEAFF. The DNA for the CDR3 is TGCGCCAGCAGCTTGGAGGGGCAGAACACTGAAGCTTTCTTT.

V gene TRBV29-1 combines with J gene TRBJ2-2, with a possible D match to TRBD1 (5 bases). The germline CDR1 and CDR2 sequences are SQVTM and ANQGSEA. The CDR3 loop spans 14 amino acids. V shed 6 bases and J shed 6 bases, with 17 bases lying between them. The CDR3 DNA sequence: TGCAGCGTCTCAGGGTTTGAAAAGGCCGGGGAGCTGTTTTTT. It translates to CSVSGFEKAGELFF.

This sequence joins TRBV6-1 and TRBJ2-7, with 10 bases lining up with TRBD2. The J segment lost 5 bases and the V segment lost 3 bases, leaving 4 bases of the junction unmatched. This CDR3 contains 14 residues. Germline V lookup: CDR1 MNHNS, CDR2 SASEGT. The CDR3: CASSEASGSDEQYF. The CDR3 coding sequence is TGTGCCAGCAGTGAGGCTAGCGGGAGTGACGAGCAGTACTTC.

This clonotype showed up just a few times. CDR3 in amino acids: CASSTGTSATQYF. CDR3 DNA sequence: TGTGCCAGCAGTACCGGGACTAGCGCCACGCAGTATTTT. The chain employs TRBV6-2 or TRBV6-3 and TRBJ2-3; the match to TRBD2 covers 10 bases. This CDR3 has 13 residues. V lost 5 bases, J lost 9 bases, and 5 bases stayed unmatched. Germline CDR1 MNHEY, CDR2 SVGEGT.

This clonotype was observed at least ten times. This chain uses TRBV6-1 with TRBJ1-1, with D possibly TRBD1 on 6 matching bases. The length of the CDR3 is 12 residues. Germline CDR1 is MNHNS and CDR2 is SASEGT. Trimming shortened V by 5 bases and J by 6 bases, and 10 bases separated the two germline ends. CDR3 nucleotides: TGTGCCAGCAGTCTGGACAGCCCTGAAGCTTTCTTT. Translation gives CASSLDSPEAFF.

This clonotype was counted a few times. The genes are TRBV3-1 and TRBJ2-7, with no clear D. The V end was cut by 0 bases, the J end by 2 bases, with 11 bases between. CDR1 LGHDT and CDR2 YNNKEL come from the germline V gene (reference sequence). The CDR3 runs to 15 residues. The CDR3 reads CASSQESLGTYEQYF. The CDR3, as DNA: TGTGCCAGCAGCCAAGAATCGCTGGGTACCTACGAGCAGTACTTC.

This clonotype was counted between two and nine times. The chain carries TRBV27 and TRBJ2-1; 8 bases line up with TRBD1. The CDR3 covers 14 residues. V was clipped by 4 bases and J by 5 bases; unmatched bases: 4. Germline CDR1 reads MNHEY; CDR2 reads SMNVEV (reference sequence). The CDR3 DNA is TGTGCCAGCAGTTACCAGACAGGGGACAATGAGCAGTTCTTC. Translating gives CASSYQTGDNEQFF.

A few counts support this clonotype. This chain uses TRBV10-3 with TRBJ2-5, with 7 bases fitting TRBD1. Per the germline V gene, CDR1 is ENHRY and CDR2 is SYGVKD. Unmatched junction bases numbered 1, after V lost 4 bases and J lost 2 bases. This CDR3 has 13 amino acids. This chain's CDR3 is CAISGGQQETQYF. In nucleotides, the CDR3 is TGTGCCATCAGTGGGGGACAGCAAGAGACCCAGTACTTC.

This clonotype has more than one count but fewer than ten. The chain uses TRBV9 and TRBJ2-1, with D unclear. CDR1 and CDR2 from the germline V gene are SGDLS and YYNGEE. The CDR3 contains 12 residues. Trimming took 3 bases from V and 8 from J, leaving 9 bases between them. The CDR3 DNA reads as TGTGCCAGCAGCGCAATTTCGGATGAGCAGTTCTTC. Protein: CASSAISDEQFF.

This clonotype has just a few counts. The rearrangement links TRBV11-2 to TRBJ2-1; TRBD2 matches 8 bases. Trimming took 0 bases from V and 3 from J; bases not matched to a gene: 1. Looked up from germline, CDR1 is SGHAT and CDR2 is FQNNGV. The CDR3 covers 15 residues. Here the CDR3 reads CASSLEAGGYNEQFF. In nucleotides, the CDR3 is TGTGCCAGCAGCTTAGAGGCGGGAGGCTACAATGAGCAGTTCTTC.

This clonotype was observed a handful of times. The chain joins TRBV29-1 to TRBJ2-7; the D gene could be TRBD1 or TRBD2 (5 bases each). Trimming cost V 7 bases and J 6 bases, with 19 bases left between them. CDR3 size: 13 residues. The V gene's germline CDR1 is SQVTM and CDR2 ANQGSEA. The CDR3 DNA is TGCAGCGGCTGGGACCAAGGGATGGTCGAGCAGTACTTC. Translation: CSGWDQGMVEQYF.

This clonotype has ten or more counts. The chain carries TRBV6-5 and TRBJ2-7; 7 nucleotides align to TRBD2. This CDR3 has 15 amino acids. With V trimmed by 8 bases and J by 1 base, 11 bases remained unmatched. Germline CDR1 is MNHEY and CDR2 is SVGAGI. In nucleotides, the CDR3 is TGTGCCAGCGTGGGTCGACTAGCCGGATCCTACGAGCAGTACTTC. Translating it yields CASVGRLAGSYEQYF.

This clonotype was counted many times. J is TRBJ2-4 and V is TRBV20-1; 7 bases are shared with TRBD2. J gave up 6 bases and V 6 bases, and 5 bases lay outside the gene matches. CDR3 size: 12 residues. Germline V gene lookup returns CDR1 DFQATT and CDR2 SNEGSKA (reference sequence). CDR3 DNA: TGCAGTGCCGAAACGGGGGGAAACATTCAGTACTTC. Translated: CSAETGGNIQYF.

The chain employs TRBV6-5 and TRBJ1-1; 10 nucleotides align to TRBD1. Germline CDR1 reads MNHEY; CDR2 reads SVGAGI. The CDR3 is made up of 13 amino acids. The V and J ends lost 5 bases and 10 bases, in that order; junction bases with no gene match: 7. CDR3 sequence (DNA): TGTGCCAGCAGTCCCCGGGACAGGGGTAGAGCTTTCTTT. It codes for CASSPRDRGRAFF.

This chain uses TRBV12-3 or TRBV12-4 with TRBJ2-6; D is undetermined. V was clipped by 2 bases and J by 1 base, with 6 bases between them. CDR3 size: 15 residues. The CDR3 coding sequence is TGTGCCAGCAGTTTAATGGTTTCTGGGGCCAACGTCCTGACTTTC. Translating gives CASSLMVSGANVLTF.

CDR3 loop: CASSLFLMGLAGRGYEQYF. CDR3 coding DNA: TGTGCCAGCAGCTTATTCCTTATGGGACTAGCGGGAAGAGGGTACGAGCAGTACTTC. The genes are TRBV7-2 and TRBJ2-7, with 13 nucleotides matching TRBD2. Germline trimming cut 2 bases from V and 4 bases from J; bases unmatched to any gene: 14. This CDR3 region has 19 residues. Germline V gene lookup returns CDR1 SGHTA and CDR2 FQGNSA.

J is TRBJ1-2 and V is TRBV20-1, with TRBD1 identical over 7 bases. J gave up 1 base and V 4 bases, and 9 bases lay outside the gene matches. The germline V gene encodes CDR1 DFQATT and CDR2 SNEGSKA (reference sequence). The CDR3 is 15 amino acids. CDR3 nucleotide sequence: TGCAGTGCTAAACGTACAGGGGAGGTTAACTATGGCTACACCTTC. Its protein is CSAKRTGEVNYGYTF.

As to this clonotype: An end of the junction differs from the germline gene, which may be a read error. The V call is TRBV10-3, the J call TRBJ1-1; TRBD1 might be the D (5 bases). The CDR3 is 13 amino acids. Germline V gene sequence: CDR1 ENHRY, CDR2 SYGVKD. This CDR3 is CAIRESGRTEAFF. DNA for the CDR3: TGTGCCATCAGGGAGTCAGGGCGGACTGAAGCTTTCTTT.

CDR3 loop: CASSQVPENTEAFF. The CDR3 nucleotides are TGTGCCAGCAGCCAAGTACCGGAGAACACTGAAGCTTTCTTT. The chain combines TRBV7-9 with TRBJ1-1; D is unclear. Germline CDR1 reads SEHNR; CDR2 reads FQNEAQ (reference sequence). The germline V and J ends were trimmed by 5 bases and 1 base, with 11 bases remaining between them. CDR3 length: 14 amino acids.